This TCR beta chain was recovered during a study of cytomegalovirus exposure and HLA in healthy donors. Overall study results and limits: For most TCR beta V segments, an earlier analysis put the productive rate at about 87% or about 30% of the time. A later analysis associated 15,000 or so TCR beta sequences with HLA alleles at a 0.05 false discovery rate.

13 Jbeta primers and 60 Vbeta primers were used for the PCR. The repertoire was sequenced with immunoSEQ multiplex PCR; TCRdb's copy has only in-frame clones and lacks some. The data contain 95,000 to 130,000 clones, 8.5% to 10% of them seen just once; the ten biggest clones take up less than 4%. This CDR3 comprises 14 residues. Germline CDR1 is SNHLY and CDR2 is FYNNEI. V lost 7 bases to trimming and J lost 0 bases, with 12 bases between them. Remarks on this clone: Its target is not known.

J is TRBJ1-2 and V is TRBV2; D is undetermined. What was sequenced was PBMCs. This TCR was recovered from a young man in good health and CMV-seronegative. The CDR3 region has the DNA TGTGCCAGCATTTTCATGAGGGCTAACTATGGCTACACCTTC. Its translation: CASIFMRANYGYTF.